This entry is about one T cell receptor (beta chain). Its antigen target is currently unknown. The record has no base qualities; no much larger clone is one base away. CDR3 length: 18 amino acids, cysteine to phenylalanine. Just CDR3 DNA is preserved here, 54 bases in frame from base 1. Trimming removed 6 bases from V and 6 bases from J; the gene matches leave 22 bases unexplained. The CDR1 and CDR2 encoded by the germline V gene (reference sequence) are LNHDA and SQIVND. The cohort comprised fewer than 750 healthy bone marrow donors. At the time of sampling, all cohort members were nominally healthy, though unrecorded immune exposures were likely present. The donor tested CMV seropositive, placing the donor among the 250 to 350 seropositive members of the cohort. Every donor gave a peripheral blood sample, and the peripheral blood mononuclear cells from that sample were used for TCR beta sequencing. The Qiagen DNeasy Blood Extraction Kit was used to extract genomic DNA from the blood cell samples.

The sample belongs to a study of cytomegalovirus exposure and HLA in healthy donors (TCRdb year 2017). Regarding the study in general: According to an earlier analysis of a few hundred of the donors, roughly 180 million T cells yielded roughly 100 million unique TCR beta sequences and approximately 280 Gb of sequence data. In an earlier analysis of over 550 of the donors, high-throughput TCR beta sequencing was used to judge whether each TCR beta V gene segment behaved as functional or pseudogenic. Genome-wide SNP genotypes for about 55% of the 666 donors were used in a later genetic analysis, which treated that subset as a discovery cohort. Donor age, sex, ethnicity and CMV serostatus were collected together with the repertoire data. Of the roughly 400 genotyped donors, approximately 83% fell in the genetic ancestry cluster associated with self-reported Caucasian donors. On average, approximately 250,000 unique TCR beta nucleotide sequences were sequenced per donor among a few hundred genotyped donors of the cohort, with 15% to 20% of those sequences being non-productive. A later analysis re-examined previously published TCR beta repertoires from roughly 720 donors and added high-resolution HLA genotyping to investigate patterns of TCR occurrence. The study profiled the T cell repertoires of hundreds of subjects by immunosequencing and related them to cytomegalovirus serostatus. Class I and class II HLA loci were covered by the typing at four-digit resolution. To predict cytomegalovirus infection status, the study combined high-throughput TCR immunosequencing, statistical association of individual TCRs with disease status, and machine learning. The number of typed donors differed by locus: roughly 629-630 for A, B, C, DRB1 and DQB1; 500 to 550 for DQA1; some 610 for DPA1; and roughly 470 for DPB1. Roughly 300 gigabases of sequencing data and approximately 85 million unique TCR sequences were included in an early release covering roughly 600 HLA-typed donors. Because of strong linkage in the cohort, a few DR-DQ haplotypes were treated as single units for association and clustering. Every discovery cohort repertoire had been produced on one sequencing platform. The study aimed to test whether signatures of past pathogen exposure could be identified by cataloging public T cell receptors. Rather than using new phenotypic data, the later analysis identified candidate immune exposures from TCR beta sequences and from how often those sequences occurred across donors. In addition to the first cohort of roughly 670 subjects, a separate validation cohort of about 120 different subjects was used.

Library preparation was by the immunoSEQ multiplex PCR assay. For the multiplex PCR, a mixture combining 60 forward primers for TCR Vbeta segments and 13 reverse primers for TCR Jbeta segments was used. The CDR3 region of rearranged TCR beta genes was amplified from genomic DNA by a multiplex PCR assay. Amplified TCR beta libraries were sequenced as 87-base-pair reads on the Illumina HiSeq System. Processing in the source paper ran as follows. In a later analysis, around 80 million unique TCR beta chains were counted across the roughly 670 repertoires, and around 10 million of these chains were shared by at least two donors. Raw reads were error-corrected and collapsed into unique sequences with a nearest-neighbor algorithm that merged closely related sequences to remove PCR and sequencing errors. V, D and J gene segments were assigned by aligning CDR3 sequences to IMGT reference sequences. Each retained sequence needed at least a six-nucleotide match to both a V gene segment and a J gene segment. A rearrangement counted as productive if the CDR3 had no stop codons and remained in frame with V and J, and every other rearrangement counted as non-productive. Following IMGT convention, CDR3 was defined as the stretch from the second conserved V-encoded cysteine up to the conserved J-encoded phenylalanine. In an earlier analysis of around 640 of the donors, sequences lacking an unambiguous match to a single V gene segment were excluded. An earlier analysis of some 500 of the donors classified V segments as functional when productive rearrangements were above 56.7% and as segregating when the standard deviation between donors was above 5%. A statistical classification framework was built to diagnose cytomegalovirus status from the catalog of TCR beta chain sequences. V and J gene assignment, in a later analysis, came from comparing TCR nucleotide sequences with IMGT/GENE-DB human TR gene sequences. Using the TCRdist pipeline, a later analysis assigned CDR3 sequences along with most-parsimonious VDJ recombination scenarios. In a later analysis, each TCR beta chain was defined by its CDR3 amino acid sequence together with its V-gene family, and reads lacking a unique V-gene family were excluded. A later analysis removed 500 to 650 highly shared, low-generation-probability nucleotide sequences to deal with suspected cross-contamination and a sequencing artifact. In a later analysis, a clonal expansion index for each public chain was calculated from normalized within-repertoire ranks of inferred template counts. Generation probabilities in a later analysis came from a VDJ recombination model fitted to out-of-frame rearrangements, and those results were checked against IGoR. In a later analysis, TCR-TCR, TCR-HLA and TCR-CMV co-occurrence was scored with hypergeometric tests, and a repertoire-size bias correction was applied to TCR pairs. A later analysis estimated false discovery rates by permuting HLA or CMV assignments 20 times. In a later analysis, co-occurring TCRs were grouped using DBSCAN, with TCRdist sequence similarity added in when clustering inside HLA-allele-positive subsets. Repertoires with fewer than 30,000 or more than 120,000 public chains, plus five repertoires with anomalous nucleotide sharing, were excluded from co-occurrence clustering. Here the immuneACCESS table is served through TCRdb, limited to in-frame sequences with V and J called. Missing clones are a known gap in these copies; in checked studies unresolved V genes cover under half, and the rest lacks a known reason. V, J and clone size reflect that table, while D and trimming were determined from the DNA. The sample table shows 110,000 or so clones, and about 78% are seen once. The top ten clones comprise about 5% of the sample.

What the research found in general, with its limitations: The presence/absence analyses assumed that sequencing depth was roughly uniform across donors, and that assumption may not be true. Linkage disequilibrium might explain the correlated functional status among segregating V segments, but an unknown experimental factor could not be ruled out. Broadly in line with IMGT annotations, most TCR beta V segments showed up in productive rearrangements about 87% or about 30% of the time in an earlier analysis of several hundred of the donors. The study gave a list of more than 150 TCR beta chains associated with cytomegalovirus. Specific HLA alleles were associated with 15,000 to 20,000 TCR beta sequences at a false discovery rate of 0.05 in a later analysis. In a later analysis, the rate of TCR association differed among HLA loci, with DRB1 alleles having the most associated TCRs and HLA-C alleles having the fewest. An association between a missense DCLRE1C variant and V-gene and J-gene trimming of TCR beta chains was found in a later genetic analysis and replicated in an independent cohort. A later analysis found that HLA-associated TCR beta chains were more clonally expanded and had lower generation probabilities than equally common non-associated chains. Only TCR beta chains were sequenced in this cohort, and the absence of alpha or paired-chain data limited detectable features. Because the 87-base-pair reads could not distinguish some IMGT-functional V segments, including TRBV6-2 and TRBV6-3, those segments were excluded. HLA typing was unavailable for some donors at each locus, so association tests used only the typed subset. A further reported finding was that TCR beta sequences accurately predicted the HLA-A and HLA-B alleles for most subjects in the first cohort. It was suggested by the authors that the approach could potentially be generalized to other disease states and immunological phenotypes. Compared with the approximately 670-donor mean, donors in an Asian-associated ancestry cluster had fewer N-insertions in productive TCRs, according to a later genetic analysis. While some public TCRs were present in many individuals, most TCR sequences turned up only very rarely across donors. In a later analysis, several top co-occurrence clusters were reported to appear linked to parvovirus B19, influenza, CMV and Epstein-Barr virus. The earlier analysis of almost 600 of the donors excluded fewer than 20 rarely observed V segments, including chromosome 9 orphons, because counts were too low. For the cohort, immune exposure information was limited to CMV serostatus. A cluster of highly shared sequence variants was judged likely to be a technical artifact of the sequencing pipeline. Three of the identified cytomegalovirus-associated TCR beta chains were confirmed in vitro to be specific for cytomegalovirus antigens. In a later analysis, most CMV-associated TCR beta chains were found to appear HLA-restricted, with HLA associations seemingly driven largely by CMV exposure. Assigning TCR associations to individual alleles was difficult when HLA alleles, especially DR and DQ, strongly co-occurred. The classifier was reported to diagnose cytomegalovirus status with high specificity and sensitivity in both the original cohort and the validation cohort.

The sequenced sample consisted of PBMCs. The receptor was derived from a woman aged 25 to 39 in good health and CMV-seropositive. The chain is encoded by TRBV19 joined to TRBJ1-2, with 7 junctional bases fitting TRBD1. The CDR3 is CASSAPPGYTGDGDGYTF. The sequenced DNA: TGTGCCAGTAGCGCCCCACCGGGATACACAGGGGATGGGGATGGCTACACCTTC.